This T cell receptor beta chain was profiled in a study of identical twins. This CDR3 is 12 amino acids long. Germline-derived CDR1 and CDR2 are DFQATT and SNEGSKA (reference sequence). A universal primer site was added by template switching, and unique molecular identifiers were carried by the cDNA. In TCRdb, the 5' RACE reads were re-called with MiXCR into one record per CDR3 protein. The sample has approximately 1.8 million distinct CDR3 sequences, about 32% seen once. This clonotype was detected a few times. Its antigen remains unidentified. Study outcomes and limitations: Cross-sectional statistics underpinned the conclusions; the same donors were not followed. While abundant cord blood beta clonotypes carried fewer insertions, memory repertoires showed no such pattern.

Sequencing used cord blood. This clonotype was sampled from a newborn girl in good health. This chain connects TRBV20-1 to TRBJ1-2, with D perhaps matching TRBD1 (6 bases). The CDR3 sequence is CRADSYNYGYTF. DNA for the CDR3: TGCAGAGCGGACAGCTATAACTATGGCTACACCTTC.